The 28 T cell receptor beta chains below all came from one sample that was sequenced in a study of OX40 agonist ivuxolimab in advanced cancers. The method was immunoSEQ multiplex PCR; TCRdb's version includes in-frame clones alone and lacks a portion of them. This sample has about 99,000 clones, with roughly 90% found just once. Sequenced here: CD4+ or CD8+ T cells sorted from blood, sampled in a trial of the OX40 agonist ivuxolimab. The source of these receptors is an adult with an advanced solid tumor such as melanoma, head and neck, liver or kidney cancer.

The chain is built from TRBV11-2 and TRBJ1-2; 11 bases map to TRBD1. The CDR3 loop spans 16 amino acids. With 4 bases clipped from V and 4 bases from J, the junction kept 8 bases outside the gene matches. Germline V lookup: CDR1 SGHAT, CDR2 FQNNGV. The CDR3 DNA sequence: TGTGCCAGCAGCTCCCGGACAGGGGGCGCCGGCTATGGCTACACCTTC. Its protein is CASSSRTGGAGYGYTF. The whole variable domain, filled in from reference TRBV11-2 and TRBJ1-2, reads EAGVAQSPRYKIIEKRQSVAFWCNPISGHATLYWYQQILGQGPKLLIQFQNNGVVDDSQLPKDRFSAERLKGVDSTLKIQPAKLEDSAVYLCASSSRTGGAGYGYTFGSGTRLTVV.

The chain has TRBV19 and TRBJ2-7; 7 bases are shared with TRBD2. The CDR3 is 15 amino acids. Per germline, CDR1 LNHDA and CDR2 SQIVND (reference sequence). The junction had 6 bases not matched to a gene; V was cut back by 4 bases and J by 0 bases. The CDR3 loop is CASSRSGTASYEQYF. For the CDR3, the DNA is TGTGCCAGTAGTAGAAGCGGGACTGCCTCCTACGAGCAGTACTTC. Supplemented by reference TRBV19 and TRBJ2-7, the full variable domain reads DGGITQSPKYLFRKEGQNVTLSCEQNLNHDAMYWYRQDPGQGLRLIYYSQIVNDFQKGDIAEGYSVSREKKESFPLTVTSAQKNPTAFYLCASSRSGTASYEQYFGPGTRLTVT.

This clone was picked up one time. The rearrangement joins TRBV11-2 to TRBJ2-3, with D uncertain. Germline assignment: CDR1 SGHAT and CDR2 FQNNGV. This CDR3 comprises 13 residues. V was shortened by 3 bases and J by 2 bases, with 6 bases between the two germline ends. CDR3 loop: CASSFEPTDTQYF. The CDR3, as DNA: TGTGCCAGCAGCTTCGAGCCCACAGATACGCAGTATTTT.

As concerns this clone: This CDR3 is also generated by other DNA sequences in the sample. CDR3 residues: CASSLGQGAYNEQFF. CDR3 DNA sequence: TGTGCCAGCAGCCTCGGACAGGGGGCCTACAATGAGCAGTTCTTC. The chain uses TRBV5-4 and TRBJ2-1; 10 bases fit TRBD1. V gave up 4 bases and J gave up 2 bases; unmatched junction bases: 3. The germline CDR1 and CDR2 sequences are SGHNT and YYREEE (reference sequence). The CDR3 runs 15 residues.

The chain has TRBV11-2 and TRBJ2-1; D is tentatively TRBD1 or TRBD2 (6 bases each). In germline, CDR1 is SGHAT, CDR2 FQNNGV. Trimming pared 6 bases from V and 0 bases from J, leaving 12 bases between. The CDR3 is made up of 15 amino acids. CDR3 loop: CASSWGRGSYNEQFF. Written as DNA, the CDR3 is TGTGCCAGCAGTTGGGGGCGGGGCTCCTACAATGAGCAGTTCTTC.

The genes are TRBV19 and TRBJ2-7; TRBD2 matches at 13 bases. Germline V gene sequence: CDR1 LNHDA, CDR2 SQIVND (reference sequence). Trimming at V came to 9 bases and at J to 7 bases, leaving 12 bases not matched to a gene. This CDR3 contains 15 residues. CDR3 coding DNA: TGTGCCAGCAAAAAAGAAGGACTAGCGGGAGTGGAGCAGTACTTC. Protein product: CASKKEGLAGVEQYF. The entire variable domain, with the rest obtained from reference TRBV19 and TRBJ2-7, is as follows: DGGITQSPKYLFRKEGQNVTLSCEQNLNHDAMYWYRQDPGQGLRLIYYSQIVNDFQKGDIAEGYSVSREKKESFPLTVTSAQKNPTAFYLCASKKEGLAGVEQYFGPGTRLTVT.

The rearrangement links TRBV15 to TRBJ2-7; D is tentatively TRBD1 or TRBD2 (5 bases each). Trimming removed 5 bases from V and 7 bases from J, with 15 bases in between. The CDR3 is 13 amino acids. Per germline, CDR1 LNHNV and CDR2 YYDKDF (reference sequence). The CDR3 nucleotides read TGTGCCACCAGCCCTCGCCCGAGGGGAGAGCAGTACTTC. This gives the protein CATSPRPRGEQYF.

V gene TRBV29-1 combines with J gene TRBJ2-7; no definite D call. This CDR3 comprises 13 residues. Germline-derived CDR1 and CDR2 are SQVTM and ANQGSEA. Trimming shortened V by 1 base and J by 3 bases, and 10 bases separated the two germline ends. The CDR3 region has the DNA TGCAGCGTTGAAGCCTCCCACAGCTACGAGCAGTACTTC. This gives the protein CSVEASHSYEQYF.

In DNA, the CDR3 is TGTGCCAGCAGTAAAAACCGACTAGCGGGAATGGCAGATACGCAGTATTTT. Translating it yields CASSKNRLAGMADTQYF. V usage is TRBV27 and J usage is TRBJ2-3; 11 bases are a match to TRBD2. Germline trimming cut 5 bases from V and 4 bases from J; bases unmatched to any gene: 11. Germline CDR1 reads MNHEY; CDR2 reads SMNVEV (reference sequence). This CDR3 comprises 17 residues.

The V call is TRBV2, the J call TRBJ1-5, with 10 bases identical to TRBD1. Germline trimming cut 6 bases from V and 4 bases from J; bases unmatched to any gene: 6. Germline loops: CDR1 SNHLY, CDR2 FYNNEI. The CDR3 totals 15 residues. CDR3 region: CASRGDRGSNQPQHF. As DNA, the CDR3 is TGTGCCAGCAGGGGGGACAGGGGAAGTAATCAGCCCCAGCATTTT.

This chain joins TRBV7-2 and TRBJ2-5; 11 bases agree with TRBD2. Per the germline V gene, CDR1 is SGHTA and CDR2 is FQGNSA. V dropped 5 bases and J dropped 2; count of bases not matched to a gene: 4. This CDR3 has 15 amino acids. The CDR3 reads CASSLRLAGQETQYF. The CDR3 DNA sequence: TGTGCCAGCAGCCTCCGACTAGCGGGGCAAGAGACCCAGTACTTC.

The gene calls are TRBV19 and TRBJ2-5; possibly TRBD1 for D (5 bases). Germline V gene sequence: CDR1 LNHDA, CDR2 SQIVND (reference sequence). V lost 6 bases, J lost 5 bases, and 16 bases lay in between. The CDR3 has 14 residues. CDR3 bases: TGTGCCAGTAGCCCGACAGAAGAGTGGGAGACCCAGTACTTC. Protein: CASSPTEEWETQYF.

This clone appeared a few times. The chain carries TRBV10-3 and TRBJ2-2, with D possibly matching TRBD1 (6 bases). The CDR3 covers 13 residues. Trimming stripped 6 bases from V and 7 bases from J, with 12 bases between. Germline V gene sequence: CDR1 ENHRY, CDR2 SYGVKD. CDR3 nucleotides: TGTGCCATCAGGGGACATCCCGACGGGGAGCTGTTTTTT. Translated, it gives CAIRGHPDGELFF.

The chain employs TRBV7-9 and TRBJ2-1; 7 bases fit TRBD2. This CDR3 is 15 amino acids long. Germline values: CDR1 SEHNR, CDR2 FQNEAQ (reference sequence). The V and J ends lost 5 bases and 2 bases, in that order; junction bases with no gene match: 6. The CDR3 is CASSPAGDPYNEQFF. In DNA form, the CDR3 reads TGTGCCAGCAGCCCCGCGGGAGACCCCTACAATGAGCAGTTCTTC.

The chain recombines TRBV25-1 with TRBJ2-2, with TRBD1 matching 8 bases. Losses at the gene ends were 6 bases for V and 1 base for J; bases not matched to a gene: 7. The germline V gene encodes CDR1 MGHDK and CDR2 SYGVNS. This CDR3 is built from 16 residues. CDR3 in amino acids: CASRNAGGMNTGELFF. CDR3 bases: TGTGCCAGCAGAAACGCAGGGGGCATGAACACCGGGGAGCTGTTTTTT.

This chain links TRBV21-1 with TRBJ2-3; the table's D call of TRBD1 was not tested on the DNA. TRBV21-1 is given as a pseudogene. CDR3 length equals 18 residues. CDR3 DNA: TGTGCCAGCAGCAAAGCCAGGGGGCTCGGCGAAAGCACAGATACGCAGTATTTT. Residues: CASSKARGLGESTDTQYF.

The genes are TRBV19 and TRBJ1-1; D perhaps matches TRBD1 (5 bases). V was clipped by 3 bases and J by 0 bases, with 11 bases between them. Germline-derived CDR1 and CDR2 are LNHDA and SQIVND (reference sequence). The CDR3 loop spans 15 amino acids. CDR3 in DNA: TGTGCCAGTAGTATCCCCGACAGAATGAACACTGAAGCTTTCTTT. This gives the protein CASSIPDRMNTEAFF.

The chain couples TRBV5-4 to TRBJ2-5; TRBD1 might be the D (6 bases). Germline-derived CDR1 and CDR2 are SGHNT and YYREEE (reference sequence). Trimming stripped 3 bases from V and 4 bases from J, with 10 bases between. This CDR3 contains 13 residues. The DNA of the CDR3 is TGTGCCAGCAGCTGGGGGCTTTTAGAGACCCAGTACTTC. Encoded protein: CASSWGLLETQYF.

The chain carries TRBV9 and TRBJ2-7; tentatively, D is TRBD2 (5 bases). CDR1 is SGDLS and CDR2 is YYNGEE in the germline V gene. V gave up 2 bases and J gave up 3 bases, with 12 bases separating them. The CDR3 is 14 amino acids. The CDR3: CASSVGALDYEQYF. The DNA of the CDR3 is TGTGCCAGCAGCGTGGGAGCATTGGACTACGAGCAGTACTTC.

The CDR3 coding sequence is TGTGCCAGCAGCGTAGATGGCGGTAGCTCCTACGAGCAGTACTTC. Residues: CASSVDGGSSYEQYF. The rearrangement uses TRBV9 and TRBJ2-5; D gene uncertain. The J call is doubtful: the DNA matches TRBJ2-7 better. The CDR3 is 15 residues long. Germline CDR1 and CDR2: SGDLS and YYNGEE.

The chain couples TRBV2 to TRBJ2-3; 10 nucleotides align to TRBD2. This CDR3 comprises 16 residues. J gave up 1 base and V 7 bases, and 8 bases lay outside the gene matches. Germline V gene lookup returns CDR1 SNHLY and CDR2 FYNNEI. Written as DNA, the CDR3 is TGTGCCAGCAAGCCTTTAAGCGGGAGGGGCACAGATACGCAGTATTTT. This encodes CASKPLSGRGTDTQYF.

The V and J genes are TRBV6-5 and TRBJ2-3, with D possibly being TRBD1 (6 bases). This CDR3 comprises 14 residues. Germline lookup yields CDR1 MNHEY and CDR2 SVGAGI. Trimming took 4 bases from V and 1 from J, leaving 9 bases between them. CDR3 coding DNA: TGTGCCAGCAGTTCTTCAGGGGGCACAGATACGCAGTATTTT. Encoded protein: CASSSSGGTDTQYF.

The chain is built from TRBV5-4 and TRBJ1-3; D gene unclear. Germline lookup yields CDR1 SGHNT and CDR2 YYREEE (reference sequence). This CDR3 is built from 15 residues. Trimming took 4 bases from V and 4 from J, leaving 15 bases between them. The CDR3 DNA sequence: TGTGCCAGCAGCCCGGTGGGAGCGAGAGGAAACACCATATATTTT. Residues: CASSPVGARGNTIYF.

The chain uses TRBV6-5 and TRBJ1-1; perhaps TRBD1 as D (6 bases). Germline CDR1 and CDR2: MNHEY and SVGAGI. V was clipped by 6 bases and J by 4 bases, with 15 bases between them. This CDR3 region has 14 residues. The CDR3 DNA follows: TGTGCCAGCAGACCAACCACAGGGTTCACTGAAGCTTTCTTT. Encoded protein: CASRPTTGFTEAFF.

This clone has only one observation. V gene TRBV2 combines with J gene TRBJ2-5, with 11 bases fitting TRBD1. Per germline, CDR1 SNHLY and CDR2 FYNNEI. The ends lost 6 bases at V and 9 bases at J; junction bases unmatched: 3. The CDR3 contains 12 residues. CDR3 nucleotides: TGTGCCAGCAGGGACAGGGGGCTTTCCCAGTACTTC. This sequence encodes CASRDRGLSQYF.

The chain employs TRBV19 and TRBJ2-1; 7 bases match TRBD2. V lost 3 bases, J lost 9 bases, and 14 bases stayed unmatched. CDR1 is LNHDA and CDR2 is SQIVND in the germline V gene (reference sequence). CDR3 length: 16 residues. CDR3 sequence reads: CASSIVRSSGGGEQFF. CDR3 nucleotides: TGTGCCAGTAGTATCGTTCGGTCTAGCGGTGGAGGTGAGCAGTTCTTC. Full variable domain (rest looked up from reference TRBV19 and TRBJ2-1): DGGITQSPKYLFRKEGQNVTLSCEQNLNHDAMYWYRQDPGQGLRLIYYSQIVNDFQKGDIAEGYSVSREKKESFPLTVTSAQKNPTAFYLCASSIVRSSGGGEQFFGPGTRLTVL.

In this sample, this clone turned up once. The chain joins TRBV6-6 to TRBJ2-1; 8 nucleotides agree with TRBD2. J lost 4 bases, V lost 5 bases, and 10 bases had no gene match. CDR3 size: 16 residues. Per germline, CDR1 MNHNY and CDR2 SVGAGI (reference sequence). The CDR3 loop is CASSPQGGRRYNEQFF. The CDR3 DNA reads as TGTGCCAGCAGTCCCCAGGGCGGGAGGCGGTACAATGAGCAGTTCTTC.

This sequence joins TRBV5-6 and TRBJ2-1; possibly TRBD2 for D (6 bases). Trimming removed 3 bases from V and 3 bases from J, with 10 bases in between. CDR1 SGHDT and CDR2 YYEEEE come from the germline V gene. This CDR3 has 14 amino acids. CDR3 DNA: TGTGCCAGCAGCTGGGGGACTCTCTACAATGAGCAGTTCTTC. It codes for CASSWGTLYNEQFF.